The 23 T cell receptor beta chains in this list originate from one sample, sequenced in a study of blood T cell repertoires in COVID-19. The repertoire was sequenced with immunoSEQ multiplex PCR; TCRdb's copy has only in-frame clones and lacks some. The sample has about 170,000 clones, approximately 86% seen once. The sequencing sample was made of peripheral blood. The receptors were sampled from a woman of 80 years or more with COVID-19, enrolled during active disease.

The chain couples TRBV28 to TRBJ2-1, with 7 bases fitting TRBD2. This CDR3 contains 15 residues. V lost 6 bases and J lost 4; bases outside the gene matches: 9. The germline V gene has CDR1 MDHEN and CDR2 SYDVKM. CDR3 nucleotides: TGTGCCAGCAGCTCGTCGGGAGGCCCGTACAATGAGCAGTTCTTC. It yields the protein CASSSSGGPYNEQFF.

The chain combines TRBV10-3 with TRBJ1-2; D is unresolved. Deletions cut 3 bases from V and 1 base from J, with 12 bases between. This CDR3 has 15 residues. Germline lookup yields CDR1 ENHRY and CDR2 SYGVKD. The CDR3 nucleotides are TGTGCCATCAGTGATATAGCAGCGAGTAACTATGGCTACACCTTC. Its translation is CAISDIAASNYGYTF.

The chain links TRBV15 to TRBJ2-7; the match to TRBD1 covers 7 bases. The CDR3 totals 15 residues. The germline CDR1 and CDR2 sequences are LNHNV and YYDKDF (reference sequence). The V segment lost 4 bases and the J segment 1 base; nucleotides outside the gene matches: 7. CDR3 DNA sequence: TGTGCCACCAGCACCGTAGGGGGCCTTTCCTACGAGCAGTACTTC. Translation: CATSTVGGLSYEQYF.

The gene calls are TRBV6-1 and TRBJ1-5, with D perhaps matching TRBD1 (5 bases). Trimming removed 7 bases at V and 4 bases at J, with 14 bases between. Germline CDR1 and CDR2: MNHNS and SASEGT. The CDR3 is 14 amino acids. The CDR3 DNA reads TGTGCCAGCACTTCGGAGACAGTGAATCAGCCCCAGCATTTT. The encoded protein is CASTSETVNQPQHF.

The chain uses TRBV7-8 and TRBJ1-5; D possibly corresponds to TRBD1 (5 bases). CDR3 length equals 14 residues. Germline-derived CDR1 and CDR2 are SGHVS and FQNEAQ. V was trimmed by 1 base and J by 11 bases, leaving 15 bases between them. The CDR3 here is CASSLGGHPAAQHF. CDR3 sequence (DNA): TGTGCCAGCAGCTTAGGGGGCCACCCGGCCGCCCAGCATTTT.

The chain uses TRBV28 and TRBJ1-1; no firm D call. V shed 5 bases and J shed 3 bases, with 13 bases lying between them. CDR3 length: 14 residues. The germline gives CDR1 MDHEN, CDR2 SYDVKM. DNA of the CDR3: TGTGCCAGCAGTCCGAATGGAGGATACACTGAAGCTTTCTTT. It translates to CASSPNGGYTEAFF.

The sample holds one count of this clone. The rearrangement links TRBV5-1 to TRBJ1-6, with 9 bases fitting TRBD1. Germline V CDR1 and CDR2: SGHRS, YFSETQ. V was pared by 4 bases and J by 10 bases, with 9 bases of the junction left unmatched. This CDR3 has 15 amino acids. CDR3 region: CASSQEQGAGSPLHF. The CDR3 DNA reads TGCGCCAGCAGCCAGGAACAGGGGGCTGGATCACCCCTCCACTTT. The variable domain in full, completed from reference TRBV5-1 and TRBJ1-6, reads KAGVTQTPRYLIKTRGQQVTLSCSPISGHRSVSWYQQTPGQGLQFLFEYFSETQRNKGNFPGRFSGRQFSNSRSEMNVSTLELGDSALYLCASSQEQGAGSPLHFGNGTRLTVT.

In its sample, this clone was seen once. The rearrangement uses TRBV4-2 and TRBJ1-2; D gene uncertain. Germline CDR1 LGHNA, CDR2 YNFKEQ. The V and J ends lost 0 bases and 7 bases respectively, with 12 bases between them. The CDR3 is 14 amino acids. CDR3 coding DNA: TGTGCCAGCAGCCAAGATCGTGCGGCGGGTGGCTACACCTTC. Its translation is CASSQDRAAGGYTF.

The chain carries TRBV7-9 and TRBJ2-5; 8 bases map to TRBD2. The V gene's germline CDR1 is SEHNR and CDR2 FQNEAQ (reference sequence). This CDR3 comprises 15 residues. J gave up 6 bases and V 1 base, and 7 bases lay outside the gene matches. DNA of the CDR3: TGTGCCAGCAGCTTAGGCGAGACTAGCGTTCAGACCCAGTACTTC. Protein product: CASSLGETSVQTQYF.

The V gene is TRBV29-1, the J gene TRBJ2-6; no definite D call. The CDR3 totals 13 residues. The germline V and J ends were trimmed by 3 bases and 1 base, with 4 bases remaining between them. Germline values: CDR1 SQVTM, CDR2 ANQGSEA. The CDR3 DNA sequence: TGCAGCGTTGATACTTCTGGGGCCAACGTCCTGACTTTC. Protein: CSVDTSGANVLTF.

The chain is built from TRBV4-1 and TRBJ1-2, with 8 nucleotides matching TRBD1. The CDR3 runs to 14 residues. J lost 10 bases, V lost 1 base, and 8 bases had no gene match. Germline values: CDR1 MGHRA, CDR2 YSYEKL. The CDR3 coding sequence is TGCGCCAGCAGCCAAGTCGGCAGGGGGCTCGACTACACCTTC. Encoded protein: CASSQVGRGLDYTF.

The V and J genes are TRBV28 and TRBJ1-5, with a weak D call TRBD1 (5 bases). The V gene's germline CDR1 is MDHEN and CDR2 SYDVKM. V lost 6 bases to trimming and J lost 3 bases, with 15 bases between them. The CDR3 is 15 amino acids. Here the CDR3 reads CASRPSGRDNQPQHF. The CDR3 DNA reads TGTGCCAGCAGGCCTTCGGGGCGGGACAATCAGCCCCAGCATTTT.

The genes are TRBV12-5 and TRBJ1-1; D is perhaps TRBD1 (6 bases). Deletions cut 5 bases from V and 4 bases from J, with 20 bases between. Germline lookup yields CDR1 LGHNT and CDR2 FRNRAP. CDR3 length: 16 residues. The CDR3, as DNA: TGTGCTAGTGGTCCCCGGGGGGGGATAGGGGGCACTGAAGCTTTCTTT. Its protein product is CASGPRGGIGGTEAFF.

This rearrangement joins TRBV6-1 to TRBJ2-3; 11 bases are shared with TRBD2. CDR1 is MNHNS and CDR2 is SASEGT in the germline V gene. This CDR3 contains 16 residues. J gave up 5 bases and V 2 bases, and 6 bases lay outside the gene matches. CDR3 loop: CASSESSGGRGDTQYF. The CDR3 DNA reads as TGTGCCAGCAGTGAATCTAGCGGGGGGCGGGGAGATACGCAGTATTTT.

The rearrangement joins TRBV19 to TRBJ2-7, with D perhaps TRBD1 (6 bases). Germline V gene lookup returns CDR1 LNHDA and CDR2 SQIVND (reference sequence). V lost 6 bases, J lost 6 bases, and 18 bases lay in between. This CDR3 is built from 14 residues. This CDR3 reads CASSLGYRAGEQYF. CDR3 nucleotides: TGTGCCAGTAGCCTAGGGTACAGGGCAGGCGAGCAGTACTTC.

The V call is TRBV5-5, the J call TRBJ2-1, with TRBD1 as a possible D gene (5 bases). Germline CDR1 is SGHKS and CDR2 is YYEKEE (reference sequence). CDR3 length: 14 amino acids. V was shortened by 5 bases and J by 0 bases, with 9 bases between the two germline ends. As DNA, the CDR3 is TGTGCCAGCAGTGACAGAAGCTCCTACAATGAGCAGTTCTTC. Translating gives CASSDRSSYNEQFF.

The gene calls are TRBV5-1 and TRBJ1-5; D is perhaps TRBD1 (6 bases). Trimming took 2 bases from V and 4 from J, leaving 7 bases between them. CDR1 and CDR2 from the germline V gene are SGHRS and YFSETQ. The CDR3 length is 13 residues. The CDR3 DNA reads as TGCGCCAGCAGCTTTGGACAGAATCAGCCCCAGCATTTT. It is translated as CASSFGQNQPQHF.

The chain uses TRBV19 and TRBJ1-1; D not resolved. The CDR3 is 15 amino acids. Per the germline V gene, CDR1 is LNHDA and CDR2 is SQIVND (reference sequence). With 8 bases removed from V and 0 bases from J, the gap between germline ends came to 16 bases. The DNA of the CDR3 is TGTGCCAGTGGGTCGGGGATAAATTTGAACACTGAAGCTTTCTTT. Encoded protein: CASGSGINLNTEAFF.

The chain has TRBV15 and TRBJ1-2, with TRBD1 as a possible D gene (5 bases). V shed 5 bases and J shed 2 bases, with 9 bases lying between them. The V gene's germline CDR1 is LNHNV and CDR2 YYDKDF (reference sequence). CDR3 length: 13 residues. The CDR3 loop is CATSLRGNYGYTF. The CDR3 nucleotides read TGTGCCACCAGCTTAAGGGGAAACTATGGCTACACCTTC. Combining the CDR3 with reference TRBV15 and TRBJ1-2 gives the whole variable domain DAMVIQNPRYQVTQFGKPVTLSCSQTLNHNVMYWYQQKSSQAPKLLFHYYDKDFNNEADTPDNFQSRRPNTSFCFLDIRSPGLGDTAMYLCATSLRGNYGYTFGSGTRLTVV.

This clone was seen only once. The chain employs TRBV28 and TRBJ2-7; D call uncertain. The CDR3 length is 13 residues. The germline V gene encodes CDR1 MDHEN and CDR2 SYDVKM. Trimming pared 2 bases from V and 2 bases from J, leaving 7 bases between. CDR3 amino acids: CASSLETPYEQYF. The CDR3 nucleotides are TGTGCCAGCAGTTTAGAGACACCCTACGAGCAGTACTTC.

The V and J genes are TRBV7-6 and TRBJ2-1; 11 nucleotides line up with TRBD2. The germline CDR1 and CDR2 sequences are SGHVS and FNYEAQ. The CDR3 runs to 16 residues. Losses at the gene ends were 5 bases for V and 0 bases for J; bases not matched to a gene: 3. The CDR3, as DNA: TGTGCCAGCAGCCTAGGACTAGCGGGCTCCTACAATGAGCAGTTCTTC. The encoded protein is CASSLGLAGSYNEQFF.

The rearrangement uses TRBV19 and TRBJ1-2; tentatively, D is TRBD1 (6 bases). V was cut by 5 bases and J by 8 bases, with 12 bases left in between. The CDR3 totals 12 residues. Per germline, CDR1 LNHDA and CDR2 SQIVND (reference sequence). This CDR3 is CASSRGAGGYTF. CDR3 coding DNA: TGTGCCAGTAGTCGGGGGGCCGGGGGCTACACCTTC.

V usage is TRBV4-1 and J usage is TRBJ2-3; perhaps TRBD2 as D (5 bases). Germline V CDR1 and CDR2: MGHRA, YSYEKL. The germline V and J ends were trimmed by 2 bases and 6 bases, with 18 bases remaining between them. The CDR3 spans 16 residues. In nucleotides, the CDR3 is TGCGCCAGCAGCCAAAGAGGGTTACAACCCGTTGATACGCAGTATTTT. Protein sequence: CASSQRGLQPVDTQYF.